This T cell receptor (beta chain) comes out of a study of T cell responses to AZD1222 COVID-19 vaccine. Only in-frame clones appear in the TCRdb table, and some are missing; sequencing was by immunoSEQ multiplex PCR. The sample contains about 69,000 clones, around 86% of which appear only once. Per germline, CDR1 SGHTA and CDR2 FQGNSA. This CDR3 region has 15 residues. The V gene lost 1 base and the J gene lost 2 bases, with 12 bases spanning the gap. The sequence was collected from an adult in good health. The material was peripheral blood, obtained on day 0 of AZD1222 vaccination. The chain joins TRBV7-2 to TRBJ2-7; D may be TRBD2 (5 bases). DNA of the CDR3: TGTGCCAGCAGCTTAGGGGTTGAGGGAACCTACGAGCAGTACTTC. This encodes CASSLGVEGTYEQYF.